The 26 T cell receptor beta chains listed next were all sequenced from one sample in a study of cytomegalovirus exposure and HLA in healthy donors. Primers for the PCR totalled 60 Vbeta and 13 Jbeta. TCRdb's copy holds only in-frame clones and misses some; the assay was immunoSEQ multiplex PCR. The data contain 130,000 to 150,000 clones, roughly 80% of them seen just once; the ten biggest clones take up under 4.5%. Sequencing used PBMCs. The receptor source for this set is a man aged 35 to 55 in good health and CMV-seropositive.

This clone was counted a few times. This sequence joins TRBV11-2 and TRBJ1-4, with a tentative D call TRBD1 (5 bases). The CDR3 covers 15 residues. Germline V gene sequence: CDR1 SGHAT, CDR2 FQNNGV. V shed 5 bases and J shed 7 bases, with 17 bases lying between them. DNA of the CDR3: TGTGCCAGCAGCCCAACGGGGGGATCGGGTGAAAAACTGTTTTTT. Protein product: CASSPTGGSGEKLFF.

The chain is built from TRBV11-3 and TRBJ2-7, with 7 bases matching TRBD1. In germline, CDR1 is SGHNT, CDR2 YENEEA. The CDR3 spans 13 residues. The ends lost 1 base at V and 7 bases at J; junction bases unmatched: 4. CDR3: CASSLVGGGEQYF. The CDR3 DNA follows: TGTGCCAGCAGCTTAGTAGGGGGCGGGGAGCAGTACTTC.

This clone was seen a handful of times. Here the CDR3 DNA reads TGTGCCAGCAGCTTAAACCTAGCAGGAAGCGATGAGCAGTTCTTC. Translating gives CASSLNLAGSDEQFF. The genes are TRBV7-3 and TRBJ2-1, with D perhaps TRBD2 (5 bases). The germline V and J ends were trimmed by 1 base and 8 bases, with 15 bases remaining between them. Looked up from germline, CDR1 is SGHTA and CDR2 is FQGTGA. CDR3 length equals 15 residues.

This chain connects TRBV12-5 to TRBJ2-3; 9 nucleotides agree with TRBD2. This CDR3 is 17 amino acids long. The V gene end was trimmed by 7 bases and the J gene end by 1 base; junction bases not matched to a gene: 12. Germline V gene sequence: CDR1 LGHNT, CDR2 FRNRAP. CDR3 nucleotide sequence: TGTGCTAGTGAAGGCTCTCTAGCGGGGCTACGCACAGATACGCAGTATTTT. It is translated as CASEGSLAGLRTDTQYF.

CDR3 region: CASSQTGTESYGYTF. For the CDR3, the DNA is TGCGCCAGCAGCCAAACCGGGACAGAGTCCTATGGCTACACCTTC. The chain combines TRBV4-3 with TRBJ1-2, with 7 bases lining up with TRBD1. J was trimmed by 4 bases and V by 2 bases; bases with no gene match: 7. CDR3 length: 15 amino acids. From germline, CDR1 is LGHNA and CDR2 YSLEER.

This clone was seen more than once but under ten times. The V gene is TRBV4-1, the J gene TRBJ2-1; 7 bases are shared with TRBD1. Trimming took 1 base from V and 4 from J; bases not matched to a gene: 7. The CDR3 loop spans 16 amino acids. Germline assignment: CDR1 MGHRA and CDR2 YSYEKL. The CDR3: CASSQVPGQQYNEQFF. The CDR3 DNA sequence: TGCGCCAGCAGCCAAGTACCGGGACAGCAGTACAATGAGCAGTTCTTC.

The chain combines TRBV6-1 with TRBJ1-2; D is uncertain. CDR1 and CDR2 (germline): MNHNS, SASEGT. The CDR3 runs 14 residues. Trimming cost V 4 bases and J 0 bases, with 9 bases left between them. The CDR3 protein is CASSVMPANYGYTF. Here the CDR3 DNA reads TGTGCCAGCAGTGTAATGCCAGCTAACTATGGCTACACCTTC.

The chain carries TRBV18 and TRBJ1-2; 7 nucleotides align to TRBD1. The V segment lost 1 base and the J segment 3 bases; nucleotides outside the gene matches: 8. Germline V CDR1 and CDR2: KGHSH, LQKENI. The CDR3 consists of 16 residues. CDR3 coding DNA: TGTGCCAGCTCACCACTAGTAGGGACAGAGTACTATGGCTACACCTTC. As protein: CASSPLVGTEYYGYTF.

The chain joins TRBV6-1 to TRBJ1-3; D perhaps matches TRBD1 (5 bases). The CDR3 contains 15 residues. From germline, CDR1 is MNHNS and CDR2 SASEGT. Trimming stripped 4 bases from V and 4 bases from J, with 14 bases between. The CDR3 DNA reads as TGTGCCAGCAGTGTCAGGGTAACACCGGGAAACACCATATATTTT. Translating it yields CASSVRVTPGNTIYF.

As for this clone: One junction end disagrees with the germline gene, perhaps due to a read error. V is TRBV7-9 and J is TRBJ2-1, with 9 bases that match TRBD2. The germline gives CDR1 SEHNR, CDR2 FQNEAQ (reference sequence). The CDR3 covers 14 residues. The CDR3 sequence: CSSSLAGAGNEQFF. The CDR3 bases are TGTTCCAGCAGCTTAGCGGGAGCCGGCAATGAGCAGTTCTTC.

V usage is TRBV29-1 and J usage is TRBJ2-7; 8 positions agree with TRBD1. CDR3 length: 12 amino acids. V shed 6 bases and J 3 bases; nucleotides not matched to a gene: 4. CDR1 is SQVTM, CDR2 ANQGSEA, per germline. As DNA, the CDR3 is TGCAGCGTACAGACAGGGGTCTACGAGCAGTACTTC. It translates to CSVQTGVYEQYF.

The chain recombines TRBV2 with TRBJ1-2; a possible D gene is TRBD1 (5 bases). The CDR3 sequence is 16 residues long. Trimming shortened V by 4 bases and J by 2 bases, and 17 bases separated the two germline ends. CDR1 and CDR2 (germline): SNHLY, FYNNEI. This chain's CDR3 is CASSGAWGTWNYGYTF. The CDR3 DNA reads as TGTGCCAGCAGTGGCGCATGGGGCACGTGGAACTATGGCTACACCTTC.

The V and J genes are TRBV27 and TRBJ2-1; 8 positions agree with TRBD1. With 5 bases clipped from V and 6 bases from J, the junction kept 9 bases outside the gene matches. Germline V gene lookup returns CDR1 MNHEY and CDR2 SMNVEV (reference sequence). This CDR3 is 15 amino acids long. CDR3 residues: CASSPGQGVPNEQFF. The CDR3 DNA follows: TGTGCCAGCAGTCCCGGACAGGGAGTACCCAATGAGCAGTTCTTC.

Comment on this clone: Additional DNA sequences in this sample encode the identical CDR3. For the CDR3, the DNA is TGTGCCAGCAGTGAAGCGCGCAGGAACAATCAGCCCCAGCATTTT. Its protein product is CASSEARRNNQPQHF. V and J are TRBV2 and TRBJ1-5; D unclear. The germline V gene has CDR1 SNHLY and CDR2 FYNNEI. The CDR3 sequence is 15 residues long. Trimming shortened V by 0 bases and J by 3 bases, and 9 bases separated the two germline ends.

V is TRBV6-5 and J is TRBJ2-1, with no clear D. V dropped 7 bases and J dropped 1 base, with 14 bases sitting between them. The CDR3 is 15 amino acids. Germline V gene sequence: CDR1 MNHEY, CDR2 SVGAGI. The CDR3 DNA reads TGTGCCAGCACCCGTCTCCAGAATTCCTACAATGAGCAGTTCTTC. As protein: CASTRLQNSYNEQFF.

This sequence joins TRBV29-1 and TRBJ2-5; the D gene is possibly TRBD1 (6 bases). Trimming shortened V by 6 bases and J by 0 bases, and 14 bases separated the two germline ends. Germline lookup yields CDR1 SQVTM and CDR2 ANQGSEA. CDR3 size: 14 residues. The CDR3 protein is CSVARQAHQETQYF. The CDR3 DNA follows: TGCAGCGTCGCTAGACAGGCCCACCAAGAGACCCAGTACTTC.

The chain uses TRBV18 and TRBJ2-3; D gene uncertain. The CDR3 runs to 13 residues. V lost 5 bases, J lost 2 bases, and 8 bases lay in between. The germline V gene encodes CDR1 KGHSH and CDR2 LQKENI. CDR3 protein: CASSTLYTDTQYF. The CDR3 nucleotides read TGTGCCAGCTCAACACTTTACACAGATACGCAGTATTTT.

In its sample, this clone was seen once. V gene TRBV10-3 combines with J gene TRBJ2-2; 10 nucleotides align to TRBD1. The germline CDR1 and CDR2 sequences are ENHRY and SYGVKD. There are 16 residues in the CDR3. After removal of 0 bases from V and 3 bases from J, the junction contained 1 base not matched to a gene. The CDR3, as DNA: TGTGCCATCAGTGAGTCGACAGGGGGCCACACCGGGGAGCTGTTTTTT. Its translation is CAISESTGGHTGELFF.

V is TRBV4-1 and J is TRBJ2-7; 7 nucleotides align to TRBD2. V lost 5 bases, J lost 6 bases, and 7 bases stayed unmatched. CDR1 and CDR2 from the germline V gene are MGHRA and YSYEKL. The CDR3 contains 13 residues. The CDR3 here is CASSGVAGGEQYF. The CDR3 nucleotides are TGCGCCAGCAGCGGGGTAGCGGGCGGCGAGCAGTACTTC.

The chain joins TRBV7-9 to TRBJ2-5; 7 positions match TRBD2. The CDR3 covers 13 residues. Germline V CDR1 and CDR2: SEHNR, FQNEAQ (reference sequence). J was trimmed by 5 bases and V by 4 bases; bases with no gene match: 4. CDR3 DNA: TGTGCCAGCAGCTCCGGGGGGTACGAGACCCAGTACTTC. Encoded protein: CASSSGGYETQYF. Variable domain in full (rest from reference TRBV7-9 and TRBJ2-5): DTGVSQNPRHKITKRGQNVTFRCDPISEHNRLYWYRQTLGQGPEFLTYFQNEAQLEKSRLLSDRFSAERPKGSFSTLEIQRTEQGDSAMYLCASSSGGYETQYFGPGTRLLVL.

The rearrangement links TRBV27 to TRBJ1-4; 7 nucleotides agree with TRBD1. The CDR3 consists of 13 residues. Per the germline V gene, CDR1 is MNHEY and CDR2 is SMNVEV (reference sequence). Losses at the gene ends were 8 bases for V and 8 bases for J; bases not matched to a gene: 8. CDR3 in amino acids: CASSTGLKEKLFF. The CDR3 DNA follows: TGTGCCAGCTCGACAGGGCTGAAAGAAAAACTGTTTTTT.

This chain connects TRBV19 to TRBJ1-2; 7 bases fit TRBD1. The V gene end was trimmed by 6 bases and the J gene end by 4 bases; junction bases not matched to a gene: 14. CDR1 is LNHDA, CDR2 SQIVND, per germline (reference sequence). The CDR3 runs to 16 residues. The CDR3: CASSLPGVGGPYGYTF. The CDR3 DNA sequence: TGTGCCAGTAGCCTTCCCGGGGTAGGGGGCCCCTATGGCTACACCTTC.

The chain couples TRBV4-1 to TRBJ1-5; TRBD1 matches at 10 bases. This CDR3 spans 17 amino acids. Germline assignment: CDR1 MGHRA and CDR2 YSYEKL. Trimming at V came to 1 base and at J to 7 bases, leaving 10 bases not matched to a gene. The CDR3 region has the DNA TGCGCCAGCAGCCAAGGTGGACAGGGGGTAAAAGGACAGCCCCAGCATTTT. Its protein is CASSQGGQGVKGQPQHF.

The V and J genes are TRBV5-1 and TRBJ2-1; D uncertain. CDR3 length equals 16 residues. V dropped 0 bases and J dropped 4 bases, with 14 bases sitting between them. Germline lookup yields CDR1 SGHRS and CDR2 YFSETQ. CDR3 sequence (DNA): TGCGCCAGCAGCTTGGTGTCCGGCCGACATTACAATGAGCAGTTCTTC. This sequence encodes CASSLVSGRHYNEQFF.

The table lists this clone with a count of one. This CDR3 is CASSYLGVGELFF. DNA for the CDR3: TGCGCCAGCAGTTACCTAGGGGTCGGGGAGCTGTTTTTT. This sequence joins TRBV5-1 and TRBJ2-2, with D maybe TRBD1 (5 bases). Trimming took 5 bases from V and 7 from J, leaving 12 bases between them. Per the germline V gene, CDR1 is SGHRS and CDR2 is YFSETQ. This CDR3 is 13 amino acids long.

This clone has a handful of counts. The CDR3 spells CASSQTRGTEQYF. The CDR3 DNA reads as TGTGCCAGCAGTCAGACGCGGGGGACCGAGCAGTACTTC. The chain uses TRBV5-6 and TRBJ2-5, with 7 bases identical to TRBD2. Matching the DNA end better, TRBJ2-7 makes the J call doubtful. Germline CDR1 is SGHDT and CDR2 is YYEEEE. The CDR3 covers 13 residues.